This is a list of T cell receptor beta chains from one sample in a study of T-cell reconstitution after alpha-beta-depleted transplantation in children. Each CDR3 protein is one row after TCRdb ran MiXCR on the PCR reads. The data hold about 400,000 distinct CDR3 sequences, with around 21% observed a single time. The sequencing here drew on PBMCs from the stem cell graft donor, taken from the stem cell graft. The receptors here all came from a human donor who donated a stem cell graft to a child with acute myeloid leukemia. Both conserved end residues are part of each CDR3. A D gene is named only where the DNA matches it firmly. Expanded clones are given a class, and other clones once, few, many or no size at all.

J gene	clone size	V gene	D gene	CDR3 protein	CDR3 DNA
TRBJ1-4	-	TRBV2	TRBD1	CASSRDRGATNEKLFF	TGTGCCAGCAGCCGGGACAGGGGTGCAACTAATGAAAAACTGTTTTTT
TRBJ1-5	few	TRBV20-1	TRBD1	CSYRDRGGEGAQHF	TGCAGTTACCGGGACAGAGGAGGCGAGGGAGCCCAGCATTTT
TRBJ2-7	-	TRBV20-1	-	CSARDRMISYEQYF	TGCAGTGCTAGAGATCGAATGATATCCTACGAGCAGTACTTC
TRBJ2-7	-	TRBV3-1	-	CASSQGRAQYEQYF	TGTGCCAGCAGCCAAGGTCGCGCTCAGTACGAGCAGTACTTC
TRBJ2-3	-	TRBV24-1	-	CATSATGGTDTQYF	TGTGCCACCTCCGCCACAGGAGGGACAGATACGCAGTATTTT
TRBJ2-7	few	TRBV6-2/TRBV6-3	TRBD2	CASSYPPGLAGSYEQYF	TGTGCCAGCAGTTACCCCCCGGGACTAGCGGGTAGCTACGAGCAGTACTTC
TRBJ1-5	-	TRBV20-1	TRBD1	CSASPPRQGLSNQPQHF	TGCAGTGCTAGTCCCCCCCGACAGGGCCTTAGCAATCAGCCCCAGCATTTT
TRBJ2-1	few	TRBV6-2/TRBV6-3	-	CASSYSILEGYNEQFF	TGTGCCAGCAGTTACTCGATCCTAGAGGGGTACAATGAGCAGTTCTTC
TRBJ2-5	many	TRBV29-1	-	CSVAGKLQETQYF	TGCAGCGTTGCAGGGAAACTCCAAGAGACCCAGTACTTC
TRBJ2-2	-	TRBV21-1	-	CASSRLVDRAGGELFF	TGTGCCAGCAGCAGGCTCGTGGACAGGGCGGGCGGGGAGCTGTTTTTT
TRBJ1-6	many	TRBV12-3/TRBV12-4	-	CASSPGLGKALHF	TGTGCCAGCAGTCCTGGACTGGGGAAGGCCCTCCACTTT
TRBJ2-1	-	TRBV6-4	TRBD1	CASSRQGYRNEQFF	TGTGCCAGCAGTAGACAGGGTTATCGGAATGAGCAGTTCTTC
TRBJ2-1	few	TRBV10-3	-	CAISDRAGPGNEQFF	TGTGCCATCAGTGATCGGGCGGGGCCAGGTAATGAGCAGTTCTTC
TRBJ1-3	many	TRBV12-3/TRBV12-4	-	CASSRNRGNSGNTIYF	TGTGCCAGCAGTCGCAACCGAGGGAACTCTGGAAACACCATATATTTT
TRBJ2-1	-	TRBV28	-	CATLGAQGDEQFF	TGTGCCACCTTGGGCGCCCAGGGCGATGAGCAGTTCTTC
TRBJ2-7	-	TRBV2	-	CASTGWSLYEQYF	TGTGCCAGCACCGGCTGGTCCCTCTACGAGCAGTACTTC
TRBJ1-5	many	TRBV12-3/TRBV12-4	-	CASTADRSNQPQHF	TGTGCCAGCACCGCGGACAGAAGCAATCAGCCCCAGCATTTT
TRBJ2-5	few	TRBV27	TRBD2	CASTKSGRGFETQYF	TGTGCCAGCACCAAAAGCGGGAGGGGTTTCGAGACCCAGTACTTC
TRBJ2-7	many	TRBV20-1	TRBD2	CSARPGLNSYEQYF	TGCAGTGCTAGACCGGGACTAAATTCCTACGAGCAGTACTTC
TRBJ2-3	-	TRBV24-1	TRBD2	CATKPAGEDTQYF	TGTGCCACCAAGCCAGCGGGAGAAGATACGCAGTATTTT
TRBJ2-7	-	TRBV5-1	-	CASSLQGSFSYEQYF	TGCGCCAGCAGCCTTCAGGGATCCTTCTCCTACGAGCAGTACTTC
TRBJ2-7	-	TRBV25-1	-	CASSEFFGSGEKVAEQYF	TGTGCCAGCAGTGAATTTTTCGGTAGCGGTGAGAAGGTTGCCGAGCAGTACTTC
TRBJ2-1	few	TRBV6-2/TRBV6-3	-	CASRPTLTGYEQFF	TGTGCCAGCAGGCCTACTCTAACAGGGTATGAGCAGTTCTTC
TRBJ2-7	few	TRBV5-1	TRBD2	CASSLGSGSSHEQYF	TGCGCCAGCAGCTTGGGGAGCGGGAGCAGCCACGAGCAGTACTTC
TRBJ1-2	-	TRBV20-1	-	CSASVTGRGYTF	TGCAGTGCTAGTGTTACGGGGCGGGGCTACACCTTC
TRBJ2-7	few	TRBV29-1	-	CSVPGISPYEQYF	TGCAGCGTTCCCGGGATTTCCCCCTACGAGCAGTACTTC
TRBJ2-7	-	TRBV7-2	TRBD2	CASSSQRGYYEQYF	TGTGCCAGCAGCTCCCAGCGGGGGTACTACGAGCAGTACTTC
TRBJ2-5	few	TRBV12-3/TRBV12-4	TRBD2	CASSFTNGRGEETQYF	TGTGCCAGCAGTTTTACGAACGGGAGGGGAGAAGAGACCCAGTACTTC
TRBJ2-1	many	TRBV7-2	-	CASSFYPSVNEQFF	TGTGCCAGCAGCTTTTACCCTAGCGTCAATGAGCAGTTCTTC
TRBJ2-7	-	TRBV29-1	TRBD2	CSVTSGAYEQYF	TGCAGCGTCACTAGCGGAGCCTACGAGCAGTACTTC
TRBJ2-1	many	TRBV29-1	-	CSVEDSREQFF	TGCAGCGTTGAAGATAGCCGTGAGCAGTTCTTC
TRBJ2-1	many	TRBV29-1	-	CSGNTGTSSYNEQFF	TGCAGCGGCAATACAGGCACCAGCTCCTACAATGAGCAGTTCTTC
TRBJ2-1	-	TRBV3-1	TRBD2	CASSQRGMGVNEQFF	TGTGCCAGCAGCCAGCGGGGGATGGGGGTGAATGAGCAGTTCTTC
TRBJ2-2	-	TRBV5-1	-	CASTGDGELFF	TGCGCCAGCACAGGGGATGGGGAGCTGTTTTTT
TRBJ2-2	few	TRBV7-7	-	CASSLDQAGTGELFF	TGTGCTAGCAGCTTAGACCAGGCGGGCACCGGGGAGCTGTTTTTT
TRBJ2-5	-	TRBV5-1	-	CASSSSQPQETQYF	TGCGCCAGCAGCTCCTCCCAGCCCCAAGAGACCCAGTACTTC
TRBJ2-5	-	TRBV10-3	TRBD1	CATQKTGGFETQYF	TGTGCCACCCAGAAAACAGGGGGCTTTGAGACCCAGTACTTC
TRBJ2-3	-	TRBV20-1	TRBD2	CSARGARKREGSTDTQYF	TGCAGTGCTAGAGGGGCCAGAAAGCGGGAGGGTAGCACAGATACGCAGTATTTT
TRBJ2-5	many	TRBV9	-	CASSSGRTTNAETQYF	TGTGCCAGCAGCTCGGGACGGACGACTAATGCGGAGACCCAGTACTTC
TRBJ1-1	-	TRBV7-9	-	CASNKADGEAFF	TGTGCCAGCAACAAGGCCGACGGTGAAGCTTTCTTT